A single sample gave rise to the 21 T cell receptor beta chains below, sequenced in a study of PD-1 blockade in classical Hodgkin lymphoma. Time point described: cycle 4 day 1 (C4D1), after 6 weeks of nivolumab. Relapses following autologous stem cell transplantation were seen in all patients, with brentuximab vedotin exposure varying. TCRdb's copy holds only in-frame clones and misses some; the assay was immunoSEQ multiplex PCR. This table holds some 58,000 clones, more than 90% found once. The source material was peripheral blood mononuclear cells (PBMCs), sampled before the fourth cycle of nivolumab. The receptor source for this set is a human donor with classical Hodgkin lymphoma.

The V call is TRBV5-1, the J call TRBJ2-7; 10 positions agree with TRBD2. The CDR3 is 19 amino acids. V lost 3 bases to trimming and J lost 0 bases; unmatched junction nucleotides: 15. The germline gives CDR1 SGHRS, CDR2 YFSETQ. DNA of the CDR3: TGCGCCAGCAGCTCGCCCCCTAGCGGGAGTAGTAGGAGCTCCTACGAGCAGTACTTC. Translation gives CASSSPPSGSSRSSYEQYF. The variable domain in full, completed from reference TRBV5-1 and TRBJ2-7, reads KAGVTQTPRYLIKTRGQQVTLSCSPISGHRSVSWYQQTPGQGLQFLFEYFSETQRNKGNFPGRFSGRQFSNSRSEMNVSTLELGDSALYLCASSSPPSGSSRSSYEQYFGPGTRLTVT.

This clone was seen just once. This rearrangement joins TRBV14 to TRBJ2-2, with D unclear. Germline values: CDR1 SGHDN, CDR2 FVKESK. Trimming took 4 bases from V and 9 from J, leaving 12 bases between them. The CDR3 has 13 residues. Written as DNA, the CDR3 is TGTGCCAGCAGCCTAGTAAGGGCCCGGGAGCTGTTTTTT. Protein sequence: CASSLVRARELFF.

The rearrangement uses TRBV5-1 and TRBJ2-5; D is uncertain. Trimming removed 3 bases from V and 2 bases from J, with 14 bases in between. The CDR3 extends over 15 amino acids. CDR1 is SGHRS, CDR2 YFSETQ, per germline. The CDR3 nucleotides read TGCGCCAGCAGCTCAATCCAGTCCGCACAAGAGACCCAGTACTTC. Translating gives CASSSIQSAQETQYF.

V usage is TRBV14 and J usage is TRBJ2-7; 7 bases line up with TRBD1. Germline V CDR1 and CDR2: SGHDN, FVKESK. The V gene end was trimmed by 8 bases and the J gene end by 4 bases; junction bases not matched to a gene: 11. The CDR3 is 14 residues long. The CDR3 reads CASRLGTAAYEQYF. In DNA form, the CDR3 reads TGTGCCAGCCGTCTCGGGACAGCTGCTTACGAGCAGTACTTC.

The chain combines TRBV19 with TRBJ2-5; D might be TRBD1 (5 bases). Germline lookup yields CDR1 LNHDA and CDR2 SQIVND (reference sequence). The germline V and J ends were trimmed by 6 bases and 5 bases, with 16 bases remaining between them. The CDR3 covers 14 residues. The CDR3 protein is CASSIPGFWETQYF. CDR3 nucleotides: TGTGCCAGTAGCATCCCAGGGTTTTGGGAGACCCAGTACTTC. The entire variable domain, with the rest obtained from reference TRBV19 and TRBJ2-5, is as follows: DGGITQSPKYLFRKEGQNVTLSCEQNLNHDAMYWYRQDPGQGLRLIYYSQIVNDFQKGDIAEGYSVSREKKESFPLTVTSAQKNPTAFYLCASSIPGFWETQYFGPGTRLLVL.

CDR3 DNA: TGCGCCAGCAGCTTGGGTGGAGCGAAGACTGAAGCTTTCTTT. This translates into CASSLGGAKTEAFF. This sequence joins TRBV5-1 and TRBJ1-1; no reliable D call. The germline V and J ends were trimmed by 0 bases and 5 bases, with 11 bases remaining between them. Looked up from germline, CDR1 is SGHRS and CDR2 is YFSETQ. There are 14 residues in the CDR3.

V is TRBV28 and J is TRBJ2-1, with 7 bases aligning to TRBD2. With 5 bases clipped from V and 3 bases from J, the junction kept 10 bases outside the gene matches. The CDR3 covers 16 residues. From germline, CDR1 is MDHEN and CDR2 SYDVKM. The CDR3 region has the DNA TGTGCCAGCAGTCCCGCGGGACTAACCTACTACAATGAGCAGTTCTTC. This codes for CASSPAGLTYYNEQFF.

In its sample, this clone was seen a few times. In DNA, the CDR3 is TGTGCCAGTAGTATAGGTGGAAGGGACGCACGAAATCAGCCCCAGCATTTT. Translation: CASSIGGRDARNQPQHF. The chain links TRBV19 to TRBJ1-5, with D perhaps TRBD1 (5 bases). The CDR3 sequence is 17 residues long. Germline CDR1 is LNHDA and CDR2 is SQIVND (reference sequence). V was clipped by 1 base and J by 4 bases, with 17 bases between them.

V gene TRBV20-1 combines with J gene TRBJ2-7; no definite D call. Germline V CDR1 and CDR2: DFQATT, SNEGSKA (reference sequence). CDR3 length: 11 amino acids. Trimming took 4 bases from V and 2 from J, leaving 6 bases between them. In DNA form, the CDR3 reads TGCAGTGCTACCGGGCCCTACGAGCAGTACTTC. As protein: CSATGPYEQYF.

This clone has a single count. The chain recombines TRBV13 with TRBJ2-5; a weak D match, TRBD2 (6 bases). This CDR3 comprises 15 residues. Trimming removed 1 base from V and 3 bases from J, with 12 bases in between. Looked up from germline, CDR1 is PRHDT and CDR2 is FYEKMQ (reference sequence). CDR3 in DNA: TGTGCCAGCAGCTTAGCCGGAGGGCAGGAAGAGACCCAGTACTTC. Amino acids: CASSLAGGQEETQYF. Full variable domain (rest looked up from reference TRBV13 and TRBJ2-5): AAGVIQSPRHLIKEKRETATLKCYPIPRHDTVYWYQQGPGQDPQFLISFYEKMQSDKGSIPDRFSAQQFSDYHSELNMSSLELGDSALYFCASSLAGGQEETQYFGPGTRLLVL.

J is TRBJ2-4 and V is TRBV7-2, with D perhaps matching TRBD1 or TRBD2 (6 bases each). Trimming shortened V by 6 bases and J by 1 base, and 16 bases separated the two germline ends. The CDR3 consists of 16 residues. Germline V gene lookup returns CDR1 SGHTA and CDR2 FQGNSA. As DNA, the CDR3 is TGTGCCAGCAGTAGAGGTGGGGGGCAGGCCAAAAACATTCAGTACTTC. This translates into CASSRGGGQAKNIQYF.

J is TRBJ1-2 and V is TRBV5-1, with 8 nucleotides matching TRBD1. This CDR3 comprises 19 residues. The V gene end was trimmed by 0 bases and the J gene end by 0 bases; junction bases not matched to a gene: 13. Looked up from germline, CDR1 is SGHRS and CDR2 is YFSETQ. Here the CDR3 reads CASSLVTQIGQGANYGYTF. In nucleotides, the CDR3 is TGCGCCAGCAGCTTGGTCACGCAGATCGGACAGGGAGCTAACTATGGCTACACCTTC.

This rearrangement joins TRBV5-4 to TRBJ2-5; D gene ambiguous. V was trimmed by 3 bases and J by 3 bases, leaving 12 bases between them. This CDR3 region has 14 residues. Germline V gene lookup returns CDR1 SGHNT and CDR2 YYREEE (reference sequence). CDR3 residues: CASSYRSAEETQYF. CDR3 sequence (DNA): TGTGCCAGCAGCTACCGAAGCGCGGAAGAGACCCAGTACTTC.

The chain links TRBV29-1 to TRBJ2-4, with TRBD1 identical over 7 bases. Germline lookup yields CDR1 SQVTM and CDR2 ANQGSEA. V lost 6 bases, J lost 8 bases, and 7 bases stayed unmatched. This CDR3 has 12 residues. The CDR3 region is CSVRQGADIQYF. In DNA form, the CDR3 reads TGCAGCGTCAGACAGGGCGCCGACATTCAGTACTTC.

In this sample, this clone turned up a few times. The rearrangement links TRBV27 to TRBJ2-4; maybe TRBD2 (7 bases). Deletions cut 3 bases from V and 6 bases from J, with 12 bases between. CDR1 MNHEY and CDR2 SMNVEV come from the germline V gene (reference sequence). CDR3 length equals 14 residues. The CDR3: CASSLGGRGNIQYF. The CDR3 bases are TGTGCCAGCAGTTTGGGGGGGCGCGGAAACATTCAGTACTTC.

V gene TRBV7-3 combines with J gene TRBJ2-3, with a weak D call TRBD2 (5 bases). Trimming took off 1 base at V and 0 bases at J, with 5 bases between the two ends. Germline CDR1 is SGHTA and CDR2 is FQGTGA. This CDR3 contains 14 residues. This chain's CDR3 is CASSLRGSTDTQYF. The CDR3, as DNA: TGTGCCAGCAGCTTAAGAGGGAGCACAGATACGCAGTATTTT. The full variable domain, its missing parts supplied by reference TRBV7-3 and TRBJ2-3, is GAGVSQTPSNKVTEKGKYVELRCDPISGHTALYWYRQSLGQGPEFLIYFQGTGAADDSGLPNDRFFAVRPEGSVSTLKIQRTERGDSAVYLCASSLRGSTDTQYFGPGTRLTVL.

This chain connects TRBV27 to TRBJ2-2; the D gene is possibly TRBD2 (5 bases). CDR1 and CDR2 from the germline V gene are MNHEY and SMNVEV (reference sequence). This CDR3 contains 13 residues. Trimming removed 3 bases at V and 4 bases at J, with 6 bases between. Here the CDR3 reads CASSLGSTGELFF. In DNA form, the CDR3 reads TGTGCCAGCAGTTTGGGGAGCACCGGGGAGCTGTTTTTT.

The rearrangement uses TRBV4-1 and TRBJ2-3; 9 positions agree with TRBD2. The CDR3 extends over 16 amino acids. V shed 0 bases and J 2 bases; nucleotides not matched to a gene: 3. Per the germline V gene, CDR1 is MGHRA and CDR2 is YSYEKL. The CDR3 loop is CASSQDEREDTDTQYF. The CDR3 DNA follows: TGCGCCAGCAGCCAAGATGAGCGGGAGGACACAGATACGCAGTATTTT.

This chain links TRBV27 with TRBJ2-7; D gene unclear. V gave up 2 bases and J gave up 4 bases, with 9 bases separating them. Germline loops: CDR1 MNHEY, CDR2 SMNVEV (reference sequence). The CDR3 has 13 amino acids. CDR3 sequence: CASSLTLNYEQYF. For the CDR3, the DNA is TGTGCCAGCAGTTTAACCTTGAATTACGAGCAGTACTTC.

The chain employs TRBV11-2 and TRBJ2-1; 10 bases map to TRBD1. There are 16 residues in the CDR3. Germline-derived CDR1 and CDR2 are SGHAT and FQNNGV. J lost 2 bases, V lost 1 base, and 2 bases had no gene match. CDR3 protein: CASSLATGGAYNEQFF. The CDR3 DNA reads TGTGCCAGCAGCTTAGCGACAGGGGGCGCCTACAATGAGCAGTTCTTC.

The chain uses TRBV7-9 and TRBJ2-2; TRBD1 aligns across 9 bases. CDR3 length equals 14 residues. V gave up 3 bases and J gave up 5 bases; unmatched junction bases: 1. Germline CDR1 is SEHNR and CDR2 is FQNEAQ (reference sequence). The CDR3 reads CASSFGQGTGELFF. The CDR3 DNA is TGTGCCAGCAGCTTCGGACAGGGGACCGGGGAGCTGTTTTTT.